Listed below are T cell receptor beta chains from one sample, sequenced in a study of shared clonotypes between healthy human individuals. Assay used: immunoSEQ multiplex PCR; TCRdb lists only in-frame clones, some missing. Of about 980,000 clones in the sample, approximately 80% are singletons; the top ten hold around 1.5%. Material: memory CD4+ T cells sorted from blood. These receptors were collected from a man between 18 and 35 years old in good health. CDR3s include the opening cysteine and the closing phenylalanine or tryptophan. A D gene is named only where the DNA matches it firmly. Clone size is given for some rows only: seen once, a few or many times, or a class if the clone is expanded.

length	V	size	J	D	CDR3	DNA
15	TRBV6-5	once	TRBJ2-5	.	CASSFKGLVRETQYF	TGTGCCAGCAGCTTTAAGGGACTGGTGAGGGAGACCCAGTACTTC
15	TRBV2	.	TRBJ2-7	TRBD2	CASNQRLAGSHEQYF	TGTGCCAGCAATCAGAGACTAGCGGGATCCCACGAGCAGTACTTC
16	TRBV7-9	.	TRBJ2-3	TRBD2	CASSLEAGPYTDTQYF	TGTGCCAGCAGCTTAGAAGCGGGGCCCTACACAGATACGCAGTATTTT
13	TRBV4-3	.	TRBJ2-4	.	CASSQTWADLQYF	TGCGCCAGCAGCCAAACCTGGGCCGACCTTCAGTACTTC
18	TRBV5-1	.	TRBJ2-7	TRBD1	CASSLGSGTGSRGYEQYF	TGCGCCAGCAGCTTGGGCTCCGGGACAGGGAGTAGAGGCTACGAGCAGTACTTC
15	TRBV6-6	.	TRBJ2-3	TRBD2	CASTDSGRGVDTQYF	TGTGCCAGCACCGATAGCGGGAGGGGTGTAGATACGCAGTATTTT
12	TRBV6-1	.	TRBJ1-5	.	CASSEGVRPQHF	TGTGCCAGCAGTGAGGGGGTGAGGCCCCAGCATTTT
15	TRBV19	.	TRBJ1-5	.	CASSIRYGGNQPQHF	TGTGCCAGTAGTATACGGTACGGGGGCAATCAGCCCCAGCATTTT
14	TRBV2	.	TRBJ2-4	.	CASGTGIGHNIQYF	TGTGCCAGCGGGACCGGGATAGGCCACAACATTCAGTACTTC
13	TRBV5-4	.	TRBJ1-1	.	CASSLSVLTEAFF	TGTGCCAGCAGCTTAAGTGTCCTAACTGAAGCTTTCTTT
15	TRBV28	.	TRBJ1-5	TRBD1	CASSFNRGFSQPQHF	TGTGCCAGCAGTTTTAACAGGGGGTTCAGTCAGCCCCAGCATTTT
13	TRBV15	.	TRBJ2-3	.	CATSRRSTDTQYF	TGTGCCACCAGCAGAAGAAGCACAGATACGCAGTATTTT
16	TRBV6-4	once	TRBJ2-3	TRBD2	CASSDSQAGVSDTQYF	TGTGCCAGCAGTGACTCGCAAGCGGGAGTATCAGATACGCAGTATTTT
17	TRBV19	.	TRBJ1-2	.	CASSAFSTDSRDYGYTF	TGTGCCAGTAGTGCTTTTTCGACCGACTCACGGGACTATGGCTACACCTTC
12	TRBV10-2	.	TRBJ1-2	.	CASEGRSYGYTF	TGCGCCAGCGAGGGACGGTCCTATGGCTACACCTTC
13	TRBV6-1	.	TRBJ1-5	.	CASSQSGAQPQHF	TGTGCCAGCAGTCAATCGGGGGCTCAGCCCCAGCATTTT
15	TRBV7-6	.	TRBJ2-7	.	CASSLNWARGYEQYF	TGTGCCAGCAGCTTAAACTGGGCAAGGGGCTACGAGCAGTACTTC
18	TRBV4-1	.	TRBJ2-5	TRBD2	CASSQATLAGGRSETQYF	TGCGCCAGCAGCCAAGCCACACTAGCGGGAGGGCGGTCCGAGACCCAGTACTTC
13	TRBV7-9	many	TRBJ1-1	.	CASSLDENTEAFF	TGTGCCAGCAGCTTAGATGAGAACACTGAAGCTTTCTTT
18	TRBV5-1	.	TRBJ2-1	TRBD2	CASSVTSGGHSPYNEQFF	TGCGCCAGCAGCGTCACTAGCGGGGGGCACTCTCCCTACAATGAGCAGTTCTTC
14	TRBV5-4	few	TRBJ1-1	.	CASSQVSGGGEAFF	TGTGCCAGCAGCCAAGTCTCGGGAGGCGGTGAAGCTTTCTTT
15	TRBV18	.	TRBJ1-1	.	CASSPKGEGVTEAFF	TGTGCCAGCTCACCAAAGGGTGAGGGGGTCACTGAAGCTTTCTTT
12	TRBV19	.	TRBJ2-5	TRBD2	CASSTSGGAQYF	TGTGCCAGTAGTACTAGCGGGGGGGCCCAGTACTTC
14	TRBV2	.	TRBJ2-3	.	CASMVGQGTDTQYF	TGTGCCAGCATGGTCGGCCAGGGGACAGATACGCAGTATTTT
11	TRBV29-1	.	TRBJ1-2	.	CSVDTGIGNTF	TGCAGCGTTGACACAGGGATTGGAAACACCTTC
14	TRBV2	.	TRBJ2-3	.	CASNRLVDTDTQYF	TGTGCCAGCAACAGATTGGTGGACACAGATACGCAGTATTTT
14	TRBV5-1	.	TRBJ2-7	TRBD1	CASSPRTGSYEQYF	TGCGCCAGCAGCCCGAGGACAGGCTCCTACGAGCAGTACTTC
13	TRBV2	.	TRBJ2-3	.	CASSEHGTDTQYF	TGTGCCAGCAGTGAGCATGGAACAGATACGCAGTATTTT
14	TRBV6-5	.	TRBJ1-6	.	CASRETGYNSPLHF	TGTGCCAGCAGGGAAACAGGGTATAATTCACCCCTCCACTTT
14	TRBV12-5	.	TRBJ1-3	TRBD1	CASAPTGAGNTIYF	TGTGCTAGTGCCCCGACAGGGGCTGGAAACACCATATATTTT
13	TRBV18	.	TRBJ2-1	.	CASSLLADSEQFF	TGTGCCAGCTCACTGCTAGCTGATAGTGAGCAGTTCTTC
14	TRBV5-6	few	TRBJ2-1	.	CASSFPLYGDEQFF	TGTGCCAGCAGCTTTCCACTGTATGGCGATGAGCAGTTCTTC
16	TRBV7-2	.	TRBJ2-2	.	CASSLARGANTGELFF	TGTGCCAGCAGCCTTGCCAGGGGCGCGAACACCGGGGAGCTGTTTTTT
15	TRBV7-2	.	TRBJ2-7	TRBD2	CASSFPSGGLYEQYF	TGTGCCAGCAGCTTTCCTAGCGGAGGCCTCTACGAGCAGTACTTC
16	TRBV29-1	.	TRBJ2-2	.	CSVEARGLLGTGELFF	TGCAGCGTTGAGGCCAGGGGCCTCCTCGGCACCGGGGAGCTGTTTTTT
13	TRBV19	.	TRBJ2-5	.	CASSTQIQETQYF	TGTGCCAGTAGTACCCAGATTCAAGAGACCCAGTACTTC
14	TRBV5-4	.	TRBJ2-7	.	CASSPDLISYEQYF	TGTGCCAGCAGCCCGGACCTTATCTCCTACGAGCAGTACTTC
15	TRBV10-1	.	TRBJ2-1	TRBD2	CASSESSGGANEQFF	TGCGCCAGCAGTGAGTCGTCCGGGGGGGCGAATGAGCAGTTCTTC
15	TRBV18	.	TRBJ1-1	TRBD1	CASSRLDRDGTEAFF	TGTGCCAGCTCGCGATTAGACAGGGACGGGACTGAAGCTTTCTTT
15	TRBV6-6	.	TRBJ1-1	.	CASIGGRLMNTEAFF	TGTGCCAGCATCGGGGGGCGTTTAATGAACACTGAAGCTTTCTTT
15	TRBV7-9	once	TRBJ2-3	.	CASSLGLESTDTQYF	TGTGCCAGCAGCTTGGGGCTAGAGAGCACAGATACGCAGTATTTT
15	TRBV10-1	.	TRBJ2-1	TRBD2	CASSEVAGVKNEQFF	TGCGCCAGCAGTGAGGTAGCGGGGGTCAAGAATGAGCAGTTCTTC
17	TRBV27	.	TRBJ2-1	.	CASSLSRGAVVGSEQFF	TGTGCCAGCAGTTTATCCCGGGGTGCAGTAGTGGGGAGTGAGCAGTTCTTC
18	TRBV27	.	TRBJ2-2	TRBD2	CASSPRPTSGSTTGELFF	TGTGCCAGCAGTCCCCGCCCGACTAGCGGGTCTACGACCGGGGAGCTGTTTTTT
14	TRBV5-1	.	TRBJ2-5	TRBD1	CASTPSGTGGLLHF	TGCGCCAGCACCCCCTCCGGGACAGGGGGCTTGCTTCACTTC
15	TRBV25-1	.	TRBJ1-2	.	CASSELGIQDGGYTF	TGTGCCAGCAGTGAATTGGGGATTCAGGACGGGGGCTACACCTTC
16	TRBV9	.	TRBJ2-2	.	CASSEKMGGNTGELFF	TGTGCCAGCAGCGAGAAGATGGGGGGGAACACCGGGGAGCTGTTTTTT
15	TRBV28	.	TRBJ1-1	.	CASSSSGYMNTEAFF	TGTGCCAGCAGTTCCTCGGGATACATGAACACTGAAGCTTTCTTT